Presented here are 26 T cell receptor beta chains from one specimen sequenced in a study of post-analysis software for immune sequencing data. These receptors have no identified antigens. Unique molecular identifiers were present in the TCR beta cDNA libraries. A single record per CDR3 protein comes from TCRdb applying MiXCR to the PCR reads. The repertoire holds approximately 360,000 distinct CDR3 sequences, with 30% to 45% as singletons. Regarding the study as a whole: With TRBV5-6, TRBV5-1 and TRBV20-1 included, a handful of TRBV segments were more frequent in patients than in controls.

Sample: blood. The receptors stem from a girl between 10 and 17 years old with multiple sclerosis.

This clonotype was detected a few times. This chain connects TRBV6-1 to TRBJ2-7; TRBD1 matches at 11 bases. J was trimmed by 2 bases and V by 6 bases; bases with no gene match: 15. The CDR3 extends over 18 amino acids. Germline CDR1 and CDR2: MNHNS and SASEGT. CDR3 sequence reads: CASSPWTGGPSTTYEQYF. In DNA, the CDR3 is TGTGCCAGCAGCCCCTGGACAGGGGGCCCATCAACGACCTACGAGCAGTACTTC.

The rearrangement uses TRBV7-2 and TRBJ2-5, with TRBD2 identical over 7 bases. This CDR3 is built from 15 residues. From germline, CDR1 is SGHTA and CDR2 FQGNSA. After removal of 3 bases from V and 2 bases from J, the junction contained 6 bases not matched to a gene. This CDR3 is CASSFSTSPQETQYF. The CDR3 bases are TGTGCCAGCAGCTTCTCGACTAGCCCTCAAGAGACCCAGTACTTC.

CDR3 DNA: TGTGCCAGCAGCACCCTACCGTGGCGGGCCAGCTCCTACGAGCAGTACTTC. It is translated as CASSTLPWRASSYEQYF. The chain links TRBV7-9 to TRBJ2-7; possibly TRBD2 for D (5 bases). The germline CDR1 and CDR2 sequences are SEHNR and FQNEAQ (reference sequence). This CDR3 contains 17 residues. V was cut by 5 bases and J by 0 bases, with 20 bases left in between.

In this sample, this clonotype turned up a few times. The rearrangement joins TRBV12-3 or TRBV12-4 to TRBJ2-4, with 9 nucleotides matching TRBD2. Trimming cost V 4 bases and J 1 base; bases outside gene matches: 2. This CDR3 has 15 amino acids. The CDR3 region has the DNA TGTGCCAGCAGTTACGGGACTAGCGCCAAAAACATTCAGTACTTC. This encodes CASSYGTSAKNIQYF.

The CDR3 reads CAWAGTGTQPQHF. The DNA of the CDR3 is TGTGCCTGGGCCGGGACAGGGACCCAGCCCCAGCATTTT. The chain carries TRBV2 and TRBJ1-5; 9 bases align to TRBD1. The junction had 9 bases not matched to a gene; V was cut back by 11 bases and J by 7 bases. Germline V gene data show CDR1 as SNHLY and CDR2 as FYNNEI. The CDR3 consists of 13 residues.

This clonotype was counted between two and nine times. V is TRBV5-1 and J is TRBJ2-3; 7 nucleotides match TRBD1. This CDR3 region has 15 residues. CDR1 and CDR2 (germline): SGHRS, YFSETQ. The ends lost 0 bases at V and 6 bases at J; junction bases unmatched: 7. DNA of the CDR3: TGCGCCAGCAGCTTGGCCTACAGGGGAGAGGATACGCAGTATTTT. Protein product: CASSLAYRGEDTQYF. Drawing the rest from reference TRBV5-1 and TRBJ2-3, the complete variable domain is KAGVTQTPRYLIKTRGQQVTLSCSPISGHRSVSWYQQTPGQGLQFLFEYFSETQRNKGNFPGRFSGRQFSNSRSEMNVSTLELGDSALYLCASSLAYRGEDTQYFGPGTRLTVL.

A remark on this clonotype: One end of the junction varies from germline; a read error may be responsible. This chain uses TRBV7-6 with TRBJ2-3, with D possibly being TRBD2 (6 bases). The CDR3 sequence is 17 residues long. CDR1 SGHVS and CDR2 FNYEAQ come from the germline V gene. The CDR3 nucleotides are TGCGCCAGCAGCTTAGCCTCTAGCGCGATCGGTCTAAATACGCAGTATTTT. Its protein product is CASSLASSAIGLNTQYF.

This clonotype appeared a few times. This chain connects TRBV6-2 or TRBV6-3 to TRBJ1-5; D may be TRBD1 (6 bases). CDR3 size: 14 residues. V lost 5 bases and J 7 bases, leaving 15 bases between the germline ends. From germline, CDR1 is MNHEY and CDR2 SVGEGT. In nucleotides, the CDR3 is TGTGCCAGCAGTGGGGACACCGGGGGACAGCCCCAGCATTTT. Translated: CASSGDTGGQPQHF.

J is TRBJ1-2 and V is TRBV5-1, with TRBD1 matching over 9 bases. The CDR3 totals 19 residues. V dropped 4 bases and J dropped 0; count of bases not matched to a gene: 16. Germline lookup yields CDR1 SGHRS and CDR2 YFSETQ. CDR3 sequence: CASSLRVGQGPLANYGYTF. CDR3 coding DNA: TGCGCCAGCAGCCTGAGAGTTGGACAGGGGCCTCTAGCTAACTATGGCTACACCTTC.

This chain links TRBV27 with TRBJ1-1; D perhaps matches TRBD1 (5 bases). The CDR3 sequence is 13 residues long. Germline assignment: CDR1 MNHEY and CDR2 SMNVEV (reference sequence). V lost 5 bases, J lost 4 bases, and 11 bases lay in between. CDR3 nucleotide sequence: TGTGCCAGCAGTCCCACAAGGGGCACTGAAGCTTTCTTT. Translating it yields CASSPTRGTEAFF.

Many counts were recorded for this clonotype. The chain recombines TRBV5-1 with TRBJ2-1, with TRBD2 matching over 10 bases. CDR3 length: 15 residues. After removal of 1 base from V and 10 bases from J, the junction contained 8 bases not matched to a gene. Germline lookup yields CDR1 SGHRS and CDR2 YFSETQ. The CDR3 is CASSLSDGLAAEQFF. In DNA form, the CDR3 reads TGCGCCAGCAGCTTGAGCGATGGACTAGCGGCAGAGCAGTTCTTC.

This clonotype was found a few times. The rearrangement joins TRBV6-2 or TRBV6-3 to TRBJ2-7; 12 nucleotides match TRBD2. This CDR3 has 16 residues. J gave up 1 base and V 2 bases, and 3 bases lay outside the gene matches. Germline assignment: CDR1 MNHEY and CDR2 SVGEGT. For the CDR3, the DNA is TGTGCCAGCAGTTACCGGACTAGCGGGGAGTCCTACGAGCAGTACTTC. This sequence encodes CASSYRTSGESYEQYF.

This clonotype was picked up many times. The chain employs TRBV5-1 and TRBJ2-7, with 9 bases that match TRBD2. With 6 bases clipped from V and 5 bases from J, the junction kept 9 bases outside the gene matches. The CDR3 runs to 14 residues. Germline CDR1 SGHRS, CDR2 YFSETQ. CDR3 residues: CASTKRGATDEQYF. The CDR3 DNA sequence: TGCGCCAGCACCAAGCGGGGGGCTACAGACGAGCAGTACTTC. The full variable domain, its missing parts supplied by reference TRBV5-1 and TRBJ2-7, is KAGVTQTPRYLIKTRGQQVTLSCSPISGHRSVSWYQQTPGQGLQFLFEYFSETQRNKGNFPGRFSGRQFSNSRSEMNVSTLELGDSALYLCASTKRGATDEQYFGPGTRLTVT.

The CDR3 nucleotides are TGTGCCAGCAGCCGATCCCCTCCCGGGACTGAGTACGAGCAGTACTTC. Amino acids: CASSRSPPGTEYEQYF. The chain has TRBV2 and TRBJ2-5; D is perhaps TRBD2 (6 bases). The J call is uncertain, as TRBJ2-7 better fits the DNA end. The CDR3 is made up of 16 amino acids. Germline-derived CDR1 and CDR2 are SNHLY and FYNNEI.

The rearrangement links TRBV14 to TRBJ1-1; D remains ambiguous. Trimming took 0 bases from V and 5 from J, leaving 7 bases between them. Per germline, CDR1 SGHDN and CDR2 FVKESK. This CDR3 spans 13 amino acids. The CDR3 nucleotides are TGTGCCAGCAGCCAAGAAAGGTGGACTGAAGCTTTCTTT. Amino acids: CASSQERWTEAFF.

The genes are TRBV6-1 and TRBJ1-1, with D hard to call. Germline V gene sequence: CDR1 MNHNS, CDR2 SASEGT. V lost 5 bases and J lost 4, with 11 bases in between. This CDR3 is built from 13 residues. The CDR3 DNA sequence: TGTGCCAGCAGTAAACTAGGAAGCACTGAAGCTTTCTTT. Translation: CASSKLGSTEAFF.

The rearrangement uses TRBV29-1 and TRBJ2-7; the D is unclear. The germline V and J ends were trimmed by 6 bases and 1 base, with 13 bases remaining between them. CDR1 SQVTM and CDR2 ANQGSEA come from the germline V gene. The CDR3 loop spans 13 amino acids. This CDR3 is CSVEKTDSYEQYF. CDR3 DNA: TGCAGCGTAGAGAAGACGGATTCCTACGAGCAGTACTTC.

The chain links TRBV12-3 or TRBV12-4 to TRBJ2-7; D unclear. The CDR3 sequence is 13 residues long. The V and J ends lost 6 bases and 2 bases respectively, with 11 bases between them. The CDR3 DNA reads TGTGCCAGCAGCCCCTTTAGGGCCTACGAGCAGTACTTC. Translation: CASSPFRAYEQYF.

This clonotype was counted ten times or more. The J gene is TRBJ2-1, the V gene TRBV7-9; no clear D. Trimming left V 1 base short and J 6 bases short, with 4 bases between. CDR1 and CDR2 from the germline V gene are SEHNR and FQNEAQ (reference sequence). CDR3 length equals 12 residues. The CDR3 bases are TGTGCCAGCAGCTTAGAAGGCAATGAGCAGTTCTTC. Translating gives CASSLEGNEQFF.

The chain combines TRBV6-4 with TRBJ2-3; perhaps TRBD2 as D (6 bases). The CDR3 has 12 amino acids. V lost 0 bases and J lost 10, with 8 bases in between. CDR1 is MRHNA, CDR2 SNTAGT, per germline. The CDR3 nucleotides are TGTGCCAGCAGTGACTCCTGGGGGGCGCAGTATTTT. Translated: CASSDSWGAQYF.

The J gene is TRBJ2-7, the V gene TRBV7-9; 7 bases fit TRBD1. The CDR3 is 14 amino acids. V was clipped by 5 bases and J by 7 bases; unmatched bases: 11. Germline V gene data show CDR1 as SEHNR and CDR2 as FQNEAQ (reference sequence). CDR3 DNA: TGTGCCAGCAGCCGGACAGGTGGGCCGGGGGAGCAGTACTTC. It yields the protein CASSRTGGPGEQYF.

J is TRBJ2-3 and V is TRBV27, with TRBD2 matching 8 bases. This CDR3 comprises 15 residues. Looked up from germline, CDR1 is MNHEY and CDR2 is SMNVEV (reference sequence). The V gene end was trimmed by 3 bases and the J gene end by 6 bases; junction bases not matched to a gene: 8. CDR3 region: CASSFWRGEGDTQYF. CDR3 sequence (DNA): TGTGCCAGCAGTTTCTGGCGGGGGGAAGGGGATACGCAGTATTTT.

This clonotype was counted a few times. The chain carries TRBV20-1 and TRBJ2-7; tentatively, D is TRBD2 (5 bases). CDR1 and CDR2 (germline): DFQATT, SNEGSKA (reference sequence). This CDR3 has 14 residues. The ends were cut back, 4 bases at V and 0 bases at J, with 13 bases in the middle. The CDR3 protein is CSANSDLDSYEQYF. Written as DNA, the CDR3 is TGCAGTGCTAATTCGGACTTGGACTCCTACGAGCAGTACTTC.

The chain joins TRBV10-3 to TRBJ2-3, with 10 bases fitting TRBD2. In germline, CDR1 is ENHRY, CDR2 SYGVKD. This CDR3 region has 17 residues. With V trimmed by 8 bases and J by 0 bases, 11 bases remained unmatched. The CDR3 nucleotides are TGTGCCATCGGCGGCGGGAGGACTAGCGGTAGCACAGATACGCAGTATTTT. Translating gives CAIGGGRTSGSTDTQYF.

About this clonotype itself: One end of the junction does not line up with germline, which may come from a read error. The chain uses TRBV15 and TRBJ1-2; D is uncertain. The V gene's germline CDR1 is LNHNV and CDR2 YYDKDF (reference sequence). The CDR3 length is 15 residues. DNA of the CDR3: TGTGCCACCAGTAGAGGTTCACGGCATGCTCCTGGCTACACCTTC. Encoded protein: CATSRGSRHAPGYTF.

This CDR3 reads CASSLVVGGVETQYF. CDR3 nucleotides: TGTGCCAGCAGCTTAGTCGTGGGCGGAGTAGAGACCCAGTACTTC. V usage is TRBV7-2 and J usage is TRBJ2-5; D call uncertain. V dropped 1 base and J dropped 4 bases, with 13 bases sitting between them. The CDR3 is 15 residues long. Germline assignment: CDR1 SGHTA and CDR2 FQGNSA. The complete variable domain, with remaining parts taken from reference TRBV7-2 and TRBJ2-5, reads GAGVSQSPSNKVTEKGKDVELRCDPISGHTALYWYRQSLGQGLEFLIYFQGNSAPDKSGLPSDRFSAERTGGSVSTLTIQRTQQEDSAVYLCASSLVVGGVETQYFGPGTRLLVL.